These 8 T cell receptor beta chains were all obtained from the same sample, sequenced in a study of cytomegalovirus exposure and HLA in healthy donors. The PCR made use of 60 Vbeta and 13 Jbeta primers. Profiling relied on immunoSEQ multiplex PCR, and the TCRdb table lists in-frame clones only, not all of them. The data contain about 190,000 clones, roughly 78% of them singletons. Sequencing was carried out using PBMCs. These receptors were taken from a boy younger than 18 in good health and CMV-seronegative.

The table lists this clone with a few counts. The CDR3 protein is CASSERTSGRVETQYF. CDR3 nucleotide sequence: TGTGCCAGCAGTGAGAGGACTAGCGGGAGGGTTGAGACCCAGTACTTC. V gene TRBV6-4 combines with J gene TRBJ2-5; 15 bases match TRBD2. Per germline, CDR1 MRHNA and CDR2 SNTAGT. Trimming cost V 3 bases and J 5 bases; bases outside gene matches: 4. This CDR3 has 16 amino acids.

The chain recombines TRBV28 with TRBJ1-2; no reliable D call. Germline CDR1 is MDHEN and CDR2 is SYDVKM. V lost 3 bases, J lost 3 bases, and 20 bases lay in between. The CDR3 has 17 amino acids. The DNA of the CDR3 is TGTGCCAGCAGTTTCCCCAGTTTCAGGCGCAAATACTATGGCTACACCTTC. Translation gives CASSFPSFRRKYYGYTF.

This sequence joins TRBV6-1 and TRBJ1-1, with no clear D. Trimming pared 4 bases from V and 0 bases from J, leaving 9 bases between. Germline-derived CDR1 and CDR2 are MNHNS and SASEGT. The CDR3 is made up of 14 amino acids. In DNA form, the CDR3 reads TGTGCCAGCAGTGGCAACACAGTGAACACTGAAGCTTTCTTT. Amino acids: CASSGNTVNTEAFF.

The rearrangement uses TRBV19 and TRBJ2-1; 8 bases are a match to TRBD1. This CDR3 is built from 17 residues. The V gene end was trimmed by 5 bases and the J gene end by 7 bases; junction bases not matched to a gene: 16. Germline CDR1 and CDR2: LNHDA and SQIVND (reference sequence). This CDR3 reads CASSAGSGGMPGNEQFF. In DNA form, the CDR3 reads TGTGCCAGTAGTGCGGGTTCAGGGGGCATGCCTGGAAATGAGCAGTTCTTC. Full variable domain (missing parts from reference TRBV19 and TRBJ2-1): DGGITQSPKYLFRKEGQNVTLSCEQNLNHDAMYWYRQDPGQGLRLIYYSQIVNDFQKGDIAEGYSVSREKKESFPLTVTSAQKNPTAFYLCASSAGSGGMPGNEQFFGPGTRLTVL.

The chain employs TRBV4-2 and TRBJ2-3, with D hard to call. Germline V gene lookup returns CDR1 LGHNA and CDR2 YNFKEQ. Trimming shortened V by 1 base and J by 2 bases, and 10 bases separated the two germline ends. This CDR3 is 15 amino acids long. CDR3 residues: CASSQVASPTDTQYF. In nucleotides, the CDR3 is TGTGCCAGCAGCCAAGTAGCAAGTCCCACAGATACGCAGTATTTT.

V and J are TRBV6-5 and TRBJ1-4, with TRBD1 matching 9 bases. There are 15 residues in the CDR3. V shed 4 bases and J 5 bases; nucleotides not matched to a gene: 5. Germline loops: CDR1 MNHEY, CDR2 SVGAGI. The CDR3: CASSSRQGGNEKLFF. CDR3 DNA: TGTGCCAGCAGTTCAAGACAGGGGGGGAATGAAAAACTGTTTTTT.

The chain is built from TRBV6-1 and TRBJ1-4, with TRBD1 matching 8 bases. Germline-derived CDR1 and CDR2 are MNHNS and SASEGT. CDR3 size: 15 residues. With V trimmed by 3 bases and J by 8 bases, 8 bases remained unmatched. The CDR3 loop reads CASSEFRGRWEKLFF. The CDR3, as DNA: TGTGCCAGCAGTGAGTTCAGGGGGCGATGGGAAAAACTGTTTTTT.

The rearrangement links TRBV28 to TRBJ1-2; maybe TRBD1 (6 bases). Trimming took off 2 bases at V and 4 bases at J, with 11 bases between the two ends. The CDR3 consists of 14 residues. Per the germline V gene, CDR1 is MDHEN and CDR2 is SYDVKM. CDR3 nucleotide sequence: TGTGCCAGCAGTTTAAGGGGGGGTCGCTATGGCTACACCTTC. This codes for CASSLRGGRYGYTF.